What follows describes a single TCR beta chain. Its target is unknown. This sample stems from a study of T cell responses to AZD1222 COVID-19 vaccine. The study's findings and limits: Possibly, clonal diversity was underestimated; donors were largely white British and included more females. Variant regions that are unmutated are reportedly the target of nearly half of spike-specific TCRs. After two AZD1222 doses, spike-specific TCR breadth and depth rose versus day 0. Just a handful of AZD1222 recipients tested seropositive at baseline.

Using immunoSEQ multiplex PCR, the repertoire was profiled, and TCRdb retains in-frame clones only, with some absent. The table records approximately 180,000 clones, 87% of them present only once. This receptor was obtained from an adult in good health. The sequencing used peripheral blood, collected on day 0 of AZD1222 vaccination.

The CDR3 region is CASSLVSAVEQFF. The CDR3 region has the DNA TGTGCCAGCAGTTTAGTGTCAGCGGTCGAGCAGTTCTTC. The rearrangement joins TRBV28 to TRBJ2-1; D may be TRBD2 (5 bases). V dropped 2 bases and J dropped 10 bases, with 12 bases sitting between them. The V gene's germline CDR1 is MDHEN and CDR2 SYDVKM. There are 13 residues in the CDR3. Supplemented by reference TRBV28 and TRBJ2-1, the full variable domain reads DVKVTQSSRYLVKRTGEKVFLECVQDMDHENMFWYRQDPGLGLRLIYFSYDVKMKEKGDIPEGYSVSREKKERFSLILESASTNQTSMYLCASSLVSAVEQFFGPGTRLTVL.